The T cell receptor beta chain under discussion was sequenced for a study of cytomegalovirus exposure and HLA in healthy donors. Overall study context: In a later analysis, the roughly 130 validation repertoires were reported to have used the same platform as the roughly 600 first-cohort repertoires.

The germline CDR1 and CDR2 sequences are MDHEN and SYDVKM. The CDR3 sequence is 15 residues long. V dropped 5 bases and J dropped 6; count of bases not matched to a gene: 7. The assay was immunoSEQ multiplex PCR, and TCRdb's table has in-frame clones only and misses some. The table records approximately 70,000 clones, about 94% of them present only once. Study-level findings and limits: TCR clusters originating in the first cohort tended to co-occur in the 120 validation repertoires, according to a later analysis. The study designated 164 TCR beta chains cytomegalovirus-associated. For most TCR sequences rarity was the rule, although some public TCRs occurred in many donors.

With respect to this clone: Its antigen remains unknown.

The chain couples TRBV28 to TRBJ2-2; 9 nucleotides match TRBD1. Sequencing input: PBMCs. This TCR was sampled from a woman under 30 in good health and CMV-seronegative. DNA for the CDR3: TGTGCCAGCAGTCGGTGGACAGGGGACTCCGGGGAGCTGTTTTTT. As protein: CASSRWTGDSGELFF.